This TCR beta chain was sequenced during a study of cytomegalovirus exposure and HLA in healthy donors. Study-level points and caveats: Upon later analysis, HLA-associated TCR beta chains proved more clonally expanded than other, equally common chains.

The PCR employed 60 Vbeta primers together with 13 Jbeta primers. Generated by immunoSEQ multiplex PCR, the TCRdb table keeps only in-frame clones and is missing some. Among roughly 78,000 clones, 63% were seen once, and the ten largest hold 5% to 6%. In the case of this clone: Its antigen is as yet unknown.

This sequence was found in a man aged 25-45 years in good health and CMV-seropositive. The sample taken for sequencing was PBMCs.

In DNA form, the CDR3 reads TGTGCCAGCAGTTACGACAGGGGTTACGAGCAGTACTTC. Amino acids: CASSYDRGYEQYF. This rearrangement joins TRBV6-5 to TRBJ2-7, with 8 nucleotides matching TRBD1. Germline CDR1 and CDR2: MNHEY and SVGAGI. This CDR3 region has 13 residues. V lost 2 bases to trimming and J lost 4 bases; unmatched junction nucleotides: 1.